This T cell receptor (beta chain) was obtained from a study of technical replicates of blood from a few donors. CDR3 size: 16 residues. Looked up from germline, CDR1 is LGHNA and CDR2 is YNFKEQ. Trimming removed 1 base from V and 3 bases from J; junction bases left unmatched: 7. TCRdb's table, derived via immunoSEQ multiplex PCR, lists solely in-frame clones and lacks some. This sample has under 95,000 clones, with 92% found just once. The sequence came from a human donor in good health. The V call is TRBV4-2, the J call TRBJ2-5, with 8 bases lining up with TRBD2. Sequenced material: T cells isolated from PBMCs. The chain's CDR3 is CASSQAISGIEETQYF. The CDR3 DNA sequence: TGTGCCAGCAGCCAAGCGATTAGCGGGATAGAAGAGACCCAGTACTTC.